The 25 T cell receptor beta chains below were found in one sample sequenced in a study of T cell responses to AZD1222 COVID-19 vaccine. Profiling relied on immunoSEQ multiplex PCR, and the TCRdb table lists in-frame clones only, not all of them. Among about 160,000 clones listed, almost 90% were seen once. Source: peripheral blood, taken on day 0 of AZD1222 vaccination. Receptors were obtained from an adult in good health.

This chain connects TRBV19 to TRBJ1-4; 8 bases align to TRBD1. This CDR3 has 14 residues. The germline gives CDR1 LNHDA, CDR2 SQIVND (reference sequence). V gave up 8 bases and J gave up 11 bases; unmatched junction bases: 13. CDR3 sequence reads: CASGPGTGAIKLFF. The CDR3, as DNA: TGTGCCAGTGGACCCGGGACAGGAGCCATCAAACTGTTTTTT.

The V and J genes are TRBV28 and TRBJ1-1, with D unresolved. Germline CDR1 reads MDHEN; CDR2 reads SYDVKM. With 5 bases removed from V and 8 bases from J, the gap between germline ends came to 12 bases. This CDR3 region has 12 residues. CDR3 coding DNA: TGTGCCAGCAGTCCCCTAGGCGGGGAAGCTTTCTTT. It specifies CASSPLGGEAFF. The full variable domain, its missing parts supplied by reference TRBV28 and TRBJ1-1, is DVKVTQSSRYLVKRTGEKVFLECVQDMDHENMFWYRQDPGLGLRLIYFSYDVKMKEKGDIPEGYSVSREKKERFSLILESASTNQTSMYLCASSPLGGEAFFGQGTRLTVV.

This sequence joins TRBV27 and TRBJ2-7; no definite D call. The germline V gene encodes CDR1 MNHEY and CDR2 SMNVEV (reference sequence). V was pared by 3 bases and J by 3 bases, with 9 bases between. This CDR3 contains 13 residues. The CDR3 spells CASSFGPSYEQYF. The CDR3 DNA reads TGTGCCAGCAGTTTCGGACCAAGCTACGAGCAGTACTTC.

V is TRBV7-9 and J is TRBJ2-2; possibly TRBD2 for D (6 bases). Trimming removed 6 bases at V and 8 bases at J, with 22 bases between. Per the germline V gene, CDR1 is SEHNR and CDR2 is FQNEAQ (reference sequence). This CDR3 spans 16 amino acids. The chain's CDR3 is CASSPRGGSAFGELFF. The CDR3 DNA is TGTGCCAGCAGTCCTCGTGGGGGGAGCGCTTTTGGGGAGCTGTTTTTT.

The chain carries TRBV20-1 and TRBJ2-7; the match to TRBD2 covers 7 bases. Germline V gene sequence: CDR1 DFQATT, CDR2 SNEGSKA (reference sequence). V trimming: 3 bases; J trimming: 3 bases; junction bases outside the gene matches: 11. CDR3 length: 15 amino acids. CDR3 sequence: CSASRPSGRFYEQYF. The DNA of the CDR3 is TGCAGTGCTAGTAGACCTAGCGGAAGATTCTACGAGCAGTACTTC.

V is TRBV7-9 and J is TRBJ2-5; TRBD1 matches 8 bases. Trimming at V came to 0 bases and at J to 0 bases, leaving 3 bases not matched to a gene. Germline CDR1 is SEHNR and CDR2 is FQNEAQ (reference sequence). The CDR3 covers 16 residues. CDR3 residues: CASSLARDRYQETQYF. The CDR3 nucleotides read TGTGCCAGCAGCTTAGCCAGGGACAGGTACCAAGAGACCCAGTACTTC.

The gene calls are TRBV7-2 and TRBJ2-2; TRBD1 aligns across 7 bases. The CDR3 has 15 residues. Germline V lookup: CDR1 SGHTA, CDR2 FQGNSA. V shed 6 bases and J 0 bases; nucleotides not matched to a gene: 4. The CDR3 spells CASSRQGANTGELFF. For the CDR3, the DNA is TGTGCCAGCAGTCGACAGGGTGCGAACACCGGGGAGCTGTTTTTT.

The chain links TRBV7-2 to TRBJ2-5, with 8 positions matching TRBD1. Germline V CDR1 and CDR2: SGHTA, FQGNSA. V lost 5 bases, J lost 5 bases, and 13 bases stayed unmatched. This CDR3 contains 16 residues. CDR3 loop: CASSTRRQGSVETQYF. DNA for the CDR3: TGTGCCAGCAGCACTAGGCGACAGGGGAGTGTGGAGACCCAGTACTTC.

As DNA, the CDR3 is TGTGCCAGCAGCTCTACTACCGGGCAGCCCCAGCATTTT. Encoded protein: CASSSTTGQPQHF. The J gene is TRBJ1-5, the V gene TRBV7-6; D unresolved. The CDR3 length is 13 residues. The V gene's germline CDR1 is SGHVS and CDR2 FNYEAQ. Trimming removed 4 bases at V and 7 bases at J, with 11 bases between.

This clone was seen only once. J is TRBJ2-3 and V is TRBV5-1; TRBD2 aligns across 11 bases. V was pared by 7 bases and J by 0 bases, with 4 bases of the junction left unmatched. Per the germline V gene, CDR1 is SGHRS and CDR2 is YFSETQ. The CDR3 is 15 residues long. This chain's CDR3 is CASLLAGVSTDTQYF. The CDR3 DNA is TGCGCCAGCCTACTAGCGGGAGTCAGCACAGATACGCAGTATTTT.

V usage is TRBV2 and J usage is TRBJ1-5; 9 positions agree with TRBD1. V was pared by 3 bases and J by 2 bases, with 5 bases of the junction left unmatched. Per the germline V gene, CDR1 is SNHLY and CDR2 is FYNNEI. The CDR3 length is 16 residues. CDR3 loop: CASSDLRTGGNQPQHF. DNA of the CDR3: TGTGCCAGCAGTGACCTTAGGACAGGGGGCAATCAGCCCCAGCATTTT.

J is TRBJ1-5 and V is TRBV30; unclear D gene. Looked up from germline, CDR1 is GTSNPN and CDR2 is SVGIG (reference sequence). The V gene lost 0 bases and the J gene lost 6 bases, with 12 bases spanning the gap. The CDR3 runs to 14 residues. CDR3 sequence (DNA): TGTGCCTGGAGTGTTCGGGGTGGGAGTCAGCCCCAGCATTTT. Its translation is CAWSVRGGSQPQHF.

The chain employs TRBV19 and TRBJ1-1, with 8 positions matching TRBD1. The CDR3 is made up of 16 amino acids. With 4 bases clipped from V and 4 bases from J, the junction kept 11 bases outside the gene matches. Germline-derived CDR1 and CDR2 are LNHDA and SQIVND (reference sequence). CDR3 bases: TGTGCCAGTAGTAGCGGGAGACAGGGGCGGATCACTGAAGCTTTCTTT. Its protein is CASSSGRQGRITEAFF.

The chain employs TRBV7-9 and TRBJ2-2; a possible D gene is TRBD1 (6 bases). The germline V and J ends were trimmed by 5 bases and 0 bases, with 19 bases remaining between them. Germline V gives CDR1 SEHNR, CDR2 FQNEAQ (reference sequence). The CDR3 totals 18 residues. The CDR3 is CASSRRLLGQPNTGELFF. CDR3 in DNA: TGTGCCAGCAGCCGGCGACTACTCGGACAGCCGAACACCGGGGAGCTGTTTTTT.

The chain employs TRBV9 and TRBJ2-1; 11 bases are a match to TRBD2. Germline V CDR1 and CDR2: SGDLS, YYNGEE. This CDR3 comprises 16 residues. J was trimmed by 4 bases and V by 4 bases; bases with no gene match: 7. The CDR3 sequence is CASSKRTSGYYNEQFF. The CDR3 nucleotides read TGTGCCAGCAGCAAACGGACTAGCGGGTATTACAATGAGCAGTTCTTC.

The V and J genes are TRBV27 and TRBJ1-1; D might be TRBD1 (6 bases). The CDR3 consists of 12 residues. Germline V gene lookup returns CDR1 MNHEY and CDR2 SMNVEV (reference sequence). V lost 3 bases, J lost 10 bases, and 12 bases lay in between. The DNA for the CDR3 is TGTGCCAGCAGTTTCTCGGACAGAGGAGCTTTCTTT. This encodes CASSFSDRGAFF.

The V gene is TRBV28, the J gene TRBJ1-2; D not certain. Germline-derived CDR1 and CDR2 are MDHEN and SYDVKM. V lost 1 base to trimming and J lost 14 bases, with 20 bases between them. This CDR3 region has 14 residues. CDR3 in amino acids: CASSLSRPYTPTTF. The CDR3 nucleotides read TGTGCCAGCAGTTTATCCAGGCCTTACACCCCAACTACCTTC.

The chain recombines TRBV12-3 or TRBV12-4 with TRBJ1-5; D uncertain. The CDR3 is made up of 13 amino acids. V lost 5 bases, J lost 2 bases, and 7 bases lay in between. The CDR3 nucleotides are TGTGCCAGCAGTCCGACTCGCAATCAGCCCCAGCATTTT. Amino acids: CASSPTRNQPQHF.

The genes are TRBV10-1 and TRBJ1-5, with 9 bases matching TRBD1. The CDR3 loop spans 19 amino acids. V gave up 5 bases and J gave up 7 bases; unmatched junction bases: 21. CDR1 is WNHNN and CDR2 is SYGVQD in the germline V gene (reference sequence). DNA of the CDR3: TGCGCCAGCAGTCGCCCAAGGACAGGGGAACCCTCGGAACGGCAGCCCCAGCATTTT. Amino acids: CASSRPRTGEPSERQPQHF.

V and J are TRBV19 and TRBJ1-5, with D perhaps TRBD1 (5 bases). Germline CDR1 reads LNHDA; CDR2 reads SQIVND (reference sequence). The CDR3 has 12 amino acids. Trimming shortened V by 10 bases and J by 3 bases, and 10 bases separated the two germline ends. The CDR3 reads CATGTPNQPQHF. The CDR3, as DNA: TGTGCCACCGGGACCCCCAATCAGCCCCAGCATTTT.

The gene calls are TRBV4-2 and TRBJ1-2; D might be TRBD1 (5 bases). The CDR3 length is 15 residues. V lost 7 bases to trimming and J lost 1 base, with 16 bases between them. The germline V gene encodes CDR1 LGHNA and CDR2 YNFKEQ. The CDR3 nucleotides are TGTGCCAGCACCGAGGGGAGCAGGTATAACTATGGCTACACCTTC. Amino acid sequence: CASTEGSRYNYGYTF.

The chain recombines TRBV7-9 with TRBJ2-1; 8 bases fit TRBD2. Germline assignment: CDR1 SEHNR and CDR2 FQNEAQ (reference sequence). V dropped 5 bases and J dropped 10; count of bases not matched to a gene: 16. This CDR3 has 16 amino acids. The CDR3 reads CASSRLHSAGVQEQFF. The CDR3 DNA follows: TGTGCCAGCAGCCGCTTGCACTCAGCGGGAGTGCAGGAGCAGTTCTTC.

The chain carries TRBV27 and TRBJ1-1; D remains ambiguous. CDR3 length equals 13 residues. In germline, CDR1 is MNHEY, CDR2 SMNVEV (reference sequence). The V end lost 4 bases, the J end lost 1 base, and 7 bases lay between the germline ends. For the CDR3, the DNA is TGTGCCAGCAGTTCCCGAGGGAACACTGAAGCTTTCTTT. This translates into CASSSRGNTEAFF.

The chain joins TRBV4-3 to TRBJ2-7; 11 bases are shared with TRBD1. The ends lost 3 bases at V and 1 base at J; junction bases unmatched: 2. This CDR3 contains 15 residues. CDR1 and CDR2 (germline): LGHNA, YSLEER. CDR3 residues: CASSQGQGGSYEQYF. The DNA of the CDR3 is TGCGCCAGCAGCCAGGGACAGGGGGGATCCTACGAGCAGTACTTC.

V usage is TRBV9 and J usage is TRBJ1-1; D unclear. The CDR3 totals 15 residues. The V end was cut by 0 bases, the J end by 3 bases, with 12 bases between. The V gene's germline CDR1 is SGDLS and CDR2 YYNGEE. In DNA, the CDR3 is TGTGCCAGCAGCGTAGAACCGCGAGGGCACACTGAAGCTTTCTTT. The encoded protein is CASSVEPRGHTEAFF.